Each of the 20 T cell receptor beta chains below was sequenced from the same sample in a study of a mutant IDH1 vaccine in newly diagnosed glioma. No antigen has been assigned to these receptors. Time point described: week 47, end of study. Doses of 300 ug of mutant IDH1 20-mer peptide were given with topical imiquimod. Sequenced by immunoSEQ multiplex PCR; TCRdb stores in-frame clones only, minus some. The repertoire has approximately 32,000 clones, around nine tenths of them found once; the top ten carry under 2.5%. This material consisted of PBMCs, taken from a glioma patient whose treatment included an IDH1 peptide vaccine. The origin of the receptors is a man aged 35 to 55 with glioma.

The chain links TRBV5-1 to TRBJ2-2; no clear D gene. Trimming stripped 0 bases from V and 2 bases from J, with 11 bases between. The CDR3 is 16 amino acids. Germline V lookup: CDR1 SGHRS, CDR2 YFSETQ. CDR3 nucleotide sequence: TGCGCCAGCAGCTTGGCGACGGGCCCTAACACCGGGGAGCTGTTTTTT. This sequence encodes CASSLATGPNTGELFF.

The chain links TRBV5-1 to TRBJ1-2; D gene ambiguous. The germline V and J ends were trimmed by 4 bases and 2 bases, with 9 bases remaining between them. CDR1 and CDR2 (germline): SGHRS, YFSETQ. This CDR3 contains 13 residues. The CDR3 region has the DNA TGCGCCAGCAGCGACACAGCAAACTATGGCTACACCTTC. As protein: CASSDTANYGYTF.

The chain links TRBV7-3 to TRBJ2-2; no clear D gene. This CDR3 region has 12 residues. V gave up 5 bases and J gave up 4 bases, with 5 bases separating them. Germline V gene sequence: CDR1 SGHTA, CDR2 FQGTGA. Written as DNA, the CDR3 is TGTGCCAGCAGCCCCTCCACCGGGGAGCTGTTTTTT. Its translation is CASSPSTGELFF.

This rearrangement joins TRBV27 to TRBJ1-1, with a weak D call TRBD1 (5 bases). V lost 9 bases to trimming and J lost 0 bases, with 14 bases between them. Germline assignment: CDR1 MNHEY and CDR2 SMNVEV (reference sequence). This CDR3 region has 14 residues. The CDR3 spells CASSDSTVNTEAFF. The CDR3 nucleotides read TGTGCCAGTTCGGACTCGACAGTGAACACTGAAGCTTTCTTT.

The rearrangement uses TRBV19 and TRBJ1-5; tentative D call: TRBD1 (6 bases). This CDR3 contains 15 residues. V was cut by 6 bases and J by 0 bases, with 12 bases left in between. CDR1 and CDR2 (germline): LNHDA, SQIVND (reference sequence). The CDR3 bases are TGTGCCAGTAGGAGGGGGGACTATAGCAATCAGCCCCAGCATTTT. Its protein product is CASRRGDYSNQPQHF.

The rearrangement joins TRBV4-3 to TRBJ2-2; 10 bases match TRBD2. Germline trimming cut 1 base from V and 2 bases from J; bases unmatched to any gene: 7. Germline values: CDR1 LGHNA, CDR2 YSLEER. The CDR3 is 18 amino acids. The CDR3 bases are TGCGCCAGCAGCCAAGCACCTCTAGCGGGAGTTAACACCGGGGAGCTGTTTTTT. Translating gives CASSQAPLAGVNTGELFF.

V is TRBV19 and J is TRBJ1-1; possible D gene TRBD1, 5 bases. In germline, CDR1 is LNHDA, CDR2 SQIVND (reference sequence). The CDR3 extends over 14 amino acids. V gave up 2 bases and J gave up 5 bases, with 12 bases separating them. CDR3 DNA: TGTGCCAGTAGTATAAGGTCGGAGGGGACTGAAGCTTTCTTT. Protein sequence: CASSIRSEGTEAFF.

The chain employs TRBV10-3 and TRBJ2-6; no reliable D call. Germline V gene data show CDR1 as ENHRY and CDR2 as SYGVKD. Trimming cost V 7 bases and J 0 bases, with 7 bases left between them. The CDR3 loop spans 14 amino acids. The CDR3 DNA reads as TGTGCCATCATGGCCGACTCTGGGGCCAACGTCCTGACTTTC. It translates to CAIMADSGANVLTF.

Here the CDR3 reads CASRTMTAEQYF. The CDR3 nucleotides are TGTGCCAGCAGGACGATGACAGCCGAGCAGTACTTC. The chain employs TRBV6-1 and TRBJ2-7, with D perhaps matching TRBD1 (5 bases). The V gene's germline CDR1 is MNHNS and CDR2 SASEGT. Deletions cut 6 bases from V and 6 bases from J, with 12 bases between. This CDR3 contains 12 residues.

J is TRBJ2-6 and V is TRBV2; D assignment may be TRBD1 or TRBD2 (5 bases each). The CDR3 is 16 amino acids. Trimming pared 4 bases from V and 4 bases from J, leaving 14 bases between. Germline V gene data show CDR1 as SNHLY and CDR2 as FYNNEI. The CDR3 is CASSVKGPQGANVLTF. CDR3 sequence (DNA): TGTGCCAGCAGTGTTAAGGGACCCCAGGGGGCCAACGTCCTGACTTTC.

V and J are TRBV6-1 and TRBJ1-5; perhaps TRBD1 as D (6 bases). Germline V gene lookup returns CDR1 MNHNS and CDR2 SASEGT. The CDR3 contains 15 residues. Between the trimmed V and J ends, which lost 6 bases and 0 bases, there was a span of 12 bases. In DNA form, the CDR3 reads TGTGCCAGCAGCCCCTACAGGGATAGCAATCAGCCCCAGCATTTT. Residues: CASSPYRDSNQPQHF.

V usage is TRBV27 and J usage is TRBJ1-2; D call uncertain. The germline V gene encodes CDR1 MNHEY and CDR2 SMNVEV (reference sequence). V gave up 3 bases and J gave up 0 bases, with 11 bases separating them. The CDR3 consists of 15 residues. CDR3 protein: CASSFSGRANYGYTF. The CDR3 DNA sequence: TGTGCCAGCAGTTTCTCCGGGAGAGCTAACTATGGCTACACCTTC.

The rearrangement joins TRBV7-9 to TRBJ2-5, with D perhaps TRBD1 (6 bases). The CDR3 runs to 16 residues. Trimming took 1 base from V and 4 from J, leaving 16 bases between them. From germline, CDR1 is SEHNR and CDR2 FQNEAQ (reference sequence). CDR3: CASSLVTGGGTETQYF. CDR3 coding DNA: TGTGCCAGCAGCTTAGTGACGGGTGGGGGCACAGAGACCCAGTACTTC. The full variable domain, its missing parts supplied by reference TRBV7-9 and TRBJ2-5, is DTGVSQNPRHKITKRGQNVTFRCDPISEHNRLYWYRQTLGQGPEFLTYFQNEAQLEKSRLLSDRFSAERPKGSFSTLEIQRTEQGDSAMYLCASSLVTGGGTETQYFGPGTRLLVL.

The V call is TRBV5-4, the J call TRBJ1-4; D perhaps matches TRBD1 (5 bases). Deletions cut 5 bases from V and 4 bases from J, with 12 bases between. CDR1 and CDR2 (germline): SGHNT, YYREEE (reference sequence). The CDR3 is 14 amino acids. CDR3 region: CASSSGGLNEKLFF. The CDR3 DNA reads TGTGCCAGCAGTTCCGGGGGACTTAATGAAAAACTGTTTTTT. Combining the CDR3 with reference TRBV5-4 and TRBJ1-4 gives the whole variable domain ETGVTQSPTHLIKTRGQQVTLRCSSQSGHNTVSWYQQALGQGPQFIFQYYREEENGRGNFPPRFSGLQFPNYSSELNVNALELDDSALYLCASSSGGLNEKLFFGSGTQLSVL.

The CDR3 nucleotides are TGTGCCAGCAGCTGGGACAGGGTTAGTGGAGCTTTCTTT. It specifies CASSWDRVSGAFF. V usage is TRBV7-2 and J usage is TRBJ1-1; 9 positions agree with TRBD1. Germline lookup yields CDR1 SGHTA and CDR2 FQGNSA. The CDR3 totals 13 residues. With V trimmed by 4 bases and J by 10 bases, 7 bases remained unmatched.

The chain uses TRBV27 and TRBJ2-7, with D perhaps TRBD1 (6 bases). Per the germline V gene, CDR1 is MNHEY and CDR2 is SMNVEV (reference sequence). The V gene lost 3 bases and the J gene lost 5 bases, with 8 bases spanning the gap. The CDR3 is 12 residues long. CDR3 nucleotides: TGTGCCAGCAGTTTTGGGGGCAACGAGCAGTACTTC. Encoded protein: CASSFGGNEQYF.

V is TRBV5-1 and J is TRBJ1-5, with 8 positions matching TRBD1. CDR3 length equals 13 residues. Per the germline V gene, CDR1 is SGHRS and CDR2 is YFSETQ. The V and J ends lost 4 bases and 6 bases, in that order; junction bases with no gene match: 3. Here the CDR3 reads CASSPGGSQPQHF. The CDR3 region has the DNA TGCGCCAGCAGCCCAGGGGGCAGTCAGCCCCAGCATTTT.

This clone occurred once. The V gene is TRBV28, the J gene TRBJ1-1; the D gene is possibly TRBD1 (5 bases). Germline V gene lookup returns CDR1 MDHEN and CDR2 SYDVKM. The V gene lost 10 bases and the J gene lost 7 bases, with 16 bases spanning the gap. The CDR3 runs to 12 residues. CDR3 residues: CATGARSFEAFF. For the CDR3, the DNA is TGTGCCACCGGGGCTCGGTCATTTGAAGCTTTCTTT.

The chain has TRBV6-5 and TRBJ1-2; tentative D call: TRBD1 (5 bases). Trimming stripped 6 bases from V and 2 bases from J, with 13 bases between. This CDR3 contains 14 residues. From germline, CDR1 is MNHEY and CDR2 SVGAGI. In nucleotides, the CDR3 is TGTGCCAGCAGGCAACGTGGGGCCAACTATGGCTACACCTTC. Its protein product is CASRQRGANYGYTF.

The genes are TRBV29-1 and TRBJ2-6; D assignment may be TRBD1 or TRBD2 (5 bases each). Germline V gene data show CDR1 as SQVTM and CDR2 as ANQGSEA. V shed 7 bases and J shed 0 bases, with 13 bases lying between them. CDR3 size: 15 residues. In DNA form, the CDR3 reads TGCAGCGCCCGGGACGTAAACTCTGGGGCCAACGTCCTGACTTTC. Protein product: CSARDVNSGANVLTF.